The rows below give T cell receptor beta chains drawn from one sample of a study of T cell changes during pregnancy in multiple sclerosis. Sequenced by immunoSEQ multiplex PCR; TCRdb stores in-frame clones only, minus some. The sample has 13,000 to 15,000 clones, about 86% seen once. This sample comprised CD8+ T cells from peripheral blood mononuclear cells, obtained in the first trimester of pregnancy. Every receptor here comes from a female donor with multiple sclerosis, enrolled in a pregnancy study. Both conserved end residues are part of each CDR3. The D gene is left open where the match is weak. Not every row has a clone size; where given, it reads once, few, many or a size class.

j_gene | d_gene | v_gene | abundance | CDR3aa | CDR3nt
TRBJ1-2 | TRBD1 | TRBV9 | . | CASSGVTGNYGYTF | TGTGCCAGCAGCGGCGTGACAGGGAACTATGGCTACACCTTC
TRBJ2-5 | TRBD2 | TRBV7-9 | . | CASSSPPPPGLASTQYF | TGTGCCAGCAGCTCCCCGCCCCCGCCGGGACTAGCAAGCACCCAGTACTTC
TRBJ2-2 | TRBD1 | TRBV7-9 | . | CASSRDRGTGELFF | TGTGCCAGCAGCCGGGACAGAGGCACCGGGGAGCTGTTTTTT
TRBJ2-7 | . | TRBV2 | . | CASSGQLSYEQYF | TGTGCCAGCAGCGGACAGCTCTCCTACGAGCAGTACTTC
TRBJ1-1 | . | TRBV27 | . | CASSLLGASDTEAFF | TGTGCCAGCAGTTTACTGGGCGCCTCGGACACTGAAGCTTTCTTT
TRBJ2-1 | . | TRBV7-9 | . | CASSRTALSNEQFF | TGTGCCAGCAGCCGAACTGCCCTATCCAATGAGCAGTTCTTC
TRBJ1-1 | . | TRBV6-5 | . | CASISLTGSLQAFF | TGTGCCAGCATCTCCCTCACGGGATCTTTGCAGGCTTTCTTT
TRBJ1-2 | . | TRBV27 | . | CASSPADRPNYGYTF | TGTGCCAGCAGTCCGGCCGACAGGCCTAACTATGGCTACACCTTC
TRBJ2-1 | TRBD2 | TRBV9 | once | CASSGTFSGRANNEQFF | TGTGCCAGCAGCGGTACCTTTAGCGGGAGGGCGAATAATGAGCAGTTCTTC
TRBJ1-2 | . | TRBV7-9 | . | CASSSSYGYTF | TGTGCCAGCAGCTCTAGCTATGGCTACACCTTC
TRBJ2-7 | . | TRBV6-5 | . | CASSYSGRGVEQYF | TGTGCCAGCAGTTACAGTGGCAGGGGGGTCGAGCAGTACTTC
TRBJ1-1 | . | TRBV4-1 | once | CASSRGDDEAFF | TGCGCCAGCAGCCGCGGGGATGATGAAGCTTTCTTT
TRBJ1-2 | TRBD1 | TRBV10-3 | . | CAIRARTGEGLNYGYTF | TGTGCCATCAGGGCCCGGACAGGGGAAGGATTGAACTATGGCTACACCTTC
TRBJ2-7 | . | TRBV5-1 | . | CASSLVGAPNYEQYF | TGCGCCAGCAGCTTGGTAGGAGCGCCTAACTACGAGCAGTACTTC
TRBJ2-2 | TRBD2 | TRBV5-3 | . | CARSPTLGGGGTGELFF | TGTGCCAGAAGCCCAACCTTGGGGGGGGGAGGAACCGGGGAGCTGTTTTTT
TRBJ2-1 | . | TRBV7-8 | . | CASSLGDRWPSAEQFF | TGTGCCAGCAGCTTAGGGGACCGTTGGCCTAGCGCTGAGCAGTTCTTC
TRBJ2-1 | . | TRBV9 | once | CASSVGLGLYNEQFF | TGTGCCAGCAGCGTAGGGCTAGGCTTGTACAATGAGCAGTTCTTC
TRBJ2-7 | TRBD1 | TRBV28 | few | CASSPYGTGSYEQYF | TGTGCCAGCAGTCCGTACGGGACAGGGTCCTACGAGCAGTACTTC
TRBJ2-5 | TRBD1 | TRBV10-3 | . | CAISDAGGSETQYF | TGTGCCATCAGTGACGCAGGGGGATCAGAGACCCAGTACTTC
TRBJ2-1 | . | TRBV9 | . | CASSVPSEGGGSLSNEQFF | TGTGCCAGCAGCGTTCCTAGTGAGGGTGGAGGATCTCTTTCCAATGAGCAGTTCTTC
TRBJ1-2 | . | TRBV27 | once | CASMPTGSHGYTF | TGTGCCAGCATGCCTACAGGGTCCCATGGCTACACCTTC
TRBJ2-5 | . | TRBV2 | . | CASSPGEVTQETQYF | TGTGCCAGCAGCCCCGGGGAAGTCACGCAAGAGACCCAGTACTTC
TRBJ2-1 | TRBD2 | TRBV5-1 | few | CASSFDTSGANEQFF | TGCGCCAGCAGCTTCGATACTAGCGGAGCTAATGAGCAGTTCTTC
TRBJ1-5 | . | TRBV7-8 | few | CASSSVNQPQHF | TGTGCCAGCAGCTCGGTCAATCAGCCCCAGCATTTT
TRBJ1-2 | . | TRBV2 | . | CASSDPVLFYGYTF | TGTGCCAGCAGTGACCCAGTCCTCTTCTATGGCTACACCTTC
TRBJ1-3 | TRBD1 | TRBV7-9 | . | CASSPQDRAGNTIYF | TGTGCCAGCAGCCCCCAGGACAGGGCCGGAAACACCATATATTTT
TRBJ2-7 | TRBD2 | TRBV7-9 | . | CASSSPTSGGAGGQYF | TGTGCCAGCAGCTCCCCAACTAGCGGGGGCGCGGGCGGGCAGTACTTC
TRBJ2-5 | . | TRBV5-1 | . | CASSSIDGLRHYQETQYF | TGCGCCAGCAGCTCGATTGACGGCCTTCGACACTACCAAGAGACCCAGTACTTC
TRBJ2-7 | . | TRBV7-2 | . | CASSFGLGIYEQYF | TGTGCCAGCAGCTTCGGACTGGGGATCTACGAGCAGTACTTC
TRBJ2-1 | . | TRBV28 | . | CASVLDGTTGNEQFF | TGTGCCAGCGTCTTAGACGGGACAACCGGGAATGAGCAGTTCTTC
TRBJ1-5 | . | TRBV10-2 | . | CASSGSREGNQPQHF | TGCGCCAGCAGTGGCAGCAGGGAAGGAAATCAGCCCCAGCATTTT
TRBJ2-6 | . | TRBV4-1 | . | CASSPLLSGANVLTF | TGCGCCAGCAGCCCACTCCTCTCTGGGGCCAACGTCCTGACTTTC
TRBJ2-1 | TRBD1 | TRBV30 | . | CACHRTGSDEQFF | TGTGCCTGTCACCGGACAGGGAGCGATGAGCAGTTCTTC
TRBJ1-1 | . | TRBV5-1 | . | CASMDTNTEAFF | TGCGCCAGCATGGACACCAACACTGAAGCTTTCTTT
TRBJ1-1 | . | TRBV12-2 | . | CASRLARQGRNTEAFF | TGTGCAAGTCGCTTAGCGCGGCAGGGAAGGAACACTGAAGCTTTCTTT
TRBJ1-5 | . | TRBV2 | . | CASSEGGNQPQHF | TGTGCCAGCAGTGAGGGGGGAAATCAGCCCCAGCATTTT
TRBJ2-5 | TRBD2 | TRBV9 | . | CASSPWGGGGGKETQYF | TGTGCCAGCAGCCCCTGGGGTGGCGGGGGGGGGAAGGAGACCCAGTACTTC
TRBJ1-1 | . | TRBV6-5 | . | CASSIGSLTEAFF | TGTGCCAGCAGCATCGGTTCCCTCACTGAAGCTTTCTTT
TRBJ2-3 | . | TRBV15 | . | CATSREFLEGFSGTQYF | TGTGCCACCAGCAGAGAGTTTTTAGAAGGATTCTCGGGTACGCAGTATTTT
TRBJ1-1 | . | TRBV2 | . | CASGLGLTEAFF | TGTGCCAGCGGCCTGGGACTCACTGAAGCTTTCTTT
TRBJ1-1 | TRBD1 | TRBV7-3 | . | CASSLITGQGNTEAFF | TGTGCCAGCAGCTTAATTACGGGACAGGGGAACACTGAAGCTTTCTTT
TRBJ2-2 | . | TRBV5-4 | . | CASSWGVTGELFF | TGTGCCAGCAGCTGGGGGGTCACCGGGGAGCTGTTTTTT
TRBJ1-1 | . | TRBV5-4 | . | CASSPSRGNTEAFF | TGTGCCAGCAGCCCGAGCAGGGGCAACACTGAAGCTTTCTTT
TRBJ2-1 | TRBD2 | TRBV13 | . | CASSGAGEGDNEQFF | TGTGCCAGCAGCGGAGCGGGAGAAGGGGACAATGAGCAGTTCTTC
TRBJ2-1 | TRBD2 | TRBV7-8 | . | CASSLGGGRDEQFF | TGTGCCAGCAGCTTAGGGGGCGGGAGGGATGAGCAGTTCTTC
TRBJ2-7 | TRBD2 | TRBV11-2 | . | CASSLGRLAGTYEQYF | TGTGCCAGCAGCTTAGGGAGACTAGCGGGAACCTACGAGCAGTACTTC
TRBJ1-5 | TRBD1 | TRBV4-1 | few | CASSQEGTGDQPQHF | TGCGCCAGCAGCCAAGAAGGGACAGGGGATCAGCCCCAGCATTTT
TRBJ1-3 | TRBD1 | TRBV15 | once | CATRGQAHSGNTIYF | TGTGCCACCCGCGGACAGGCCCACTCTGGAAACACCATATATTTT
TRBJ1-5 | TRBD1 | TRBV6-5 | few | CASSSVPGQALQPQHF | TGTGCCAGCAGTTCAGTACCTGGACAGGCCCTTCAGCCCCAGCATTTT
TRBJ2-5 | . | TRBV9 | once | CASSSRVRETQYF | TGTGCCAGCAGCTCCAGGGTTAGGGAGACCCAGTACTTC
TRBJ2-7 | . | TRBV29-1 | few | CSALTVIPYEQYF | TGCAGCGCCCTGACAGTGATTCCCTACGAGCAGTACTTC
TRBJ2-7 | . | TRBV5-1 | medium-sized | CASSWDKSYEQYF | TGCGCCAGCAGCTGGGACAAGTCCTACGAGCAGTACTTC
TRBJ2-1 | TRBD2 | TRBV4-1 | . | CASSQVQGLASTYNEQFF | TGCGCCAGCAGCCAAGTCCAGGGACTAGCGTCCACCTACAATGAGCAGTTCTTC
TRBJ2-1 | TRBD2 | TRBV28 | . | CASSSSSGTSEDEQFF | TGTGCCAGCAGTTCGTCTTCCGGGACTAGCGAGGATGAGCAGTTCTTC
TRBJ2-1 | TRBD1 | TRBV2 | . | CASRGDRIRQFF | TGTGCCAGCAGGGGGGACAGGATAAGGCAGTTCTTC
TRBJ2-7 | . | TRBV27 | . | CASSLGGKYEQYF | TGTGCCAGCAGTTTAGGGGGGAAGTACGAGCAGTACTTC
TRBJ1-2 | . | TRBV27 | . | CASTLSGQTPYGYTF | TGTGCCAGCACCTTATCTGGCCAAACCCCCTATGGCTACACCTTC